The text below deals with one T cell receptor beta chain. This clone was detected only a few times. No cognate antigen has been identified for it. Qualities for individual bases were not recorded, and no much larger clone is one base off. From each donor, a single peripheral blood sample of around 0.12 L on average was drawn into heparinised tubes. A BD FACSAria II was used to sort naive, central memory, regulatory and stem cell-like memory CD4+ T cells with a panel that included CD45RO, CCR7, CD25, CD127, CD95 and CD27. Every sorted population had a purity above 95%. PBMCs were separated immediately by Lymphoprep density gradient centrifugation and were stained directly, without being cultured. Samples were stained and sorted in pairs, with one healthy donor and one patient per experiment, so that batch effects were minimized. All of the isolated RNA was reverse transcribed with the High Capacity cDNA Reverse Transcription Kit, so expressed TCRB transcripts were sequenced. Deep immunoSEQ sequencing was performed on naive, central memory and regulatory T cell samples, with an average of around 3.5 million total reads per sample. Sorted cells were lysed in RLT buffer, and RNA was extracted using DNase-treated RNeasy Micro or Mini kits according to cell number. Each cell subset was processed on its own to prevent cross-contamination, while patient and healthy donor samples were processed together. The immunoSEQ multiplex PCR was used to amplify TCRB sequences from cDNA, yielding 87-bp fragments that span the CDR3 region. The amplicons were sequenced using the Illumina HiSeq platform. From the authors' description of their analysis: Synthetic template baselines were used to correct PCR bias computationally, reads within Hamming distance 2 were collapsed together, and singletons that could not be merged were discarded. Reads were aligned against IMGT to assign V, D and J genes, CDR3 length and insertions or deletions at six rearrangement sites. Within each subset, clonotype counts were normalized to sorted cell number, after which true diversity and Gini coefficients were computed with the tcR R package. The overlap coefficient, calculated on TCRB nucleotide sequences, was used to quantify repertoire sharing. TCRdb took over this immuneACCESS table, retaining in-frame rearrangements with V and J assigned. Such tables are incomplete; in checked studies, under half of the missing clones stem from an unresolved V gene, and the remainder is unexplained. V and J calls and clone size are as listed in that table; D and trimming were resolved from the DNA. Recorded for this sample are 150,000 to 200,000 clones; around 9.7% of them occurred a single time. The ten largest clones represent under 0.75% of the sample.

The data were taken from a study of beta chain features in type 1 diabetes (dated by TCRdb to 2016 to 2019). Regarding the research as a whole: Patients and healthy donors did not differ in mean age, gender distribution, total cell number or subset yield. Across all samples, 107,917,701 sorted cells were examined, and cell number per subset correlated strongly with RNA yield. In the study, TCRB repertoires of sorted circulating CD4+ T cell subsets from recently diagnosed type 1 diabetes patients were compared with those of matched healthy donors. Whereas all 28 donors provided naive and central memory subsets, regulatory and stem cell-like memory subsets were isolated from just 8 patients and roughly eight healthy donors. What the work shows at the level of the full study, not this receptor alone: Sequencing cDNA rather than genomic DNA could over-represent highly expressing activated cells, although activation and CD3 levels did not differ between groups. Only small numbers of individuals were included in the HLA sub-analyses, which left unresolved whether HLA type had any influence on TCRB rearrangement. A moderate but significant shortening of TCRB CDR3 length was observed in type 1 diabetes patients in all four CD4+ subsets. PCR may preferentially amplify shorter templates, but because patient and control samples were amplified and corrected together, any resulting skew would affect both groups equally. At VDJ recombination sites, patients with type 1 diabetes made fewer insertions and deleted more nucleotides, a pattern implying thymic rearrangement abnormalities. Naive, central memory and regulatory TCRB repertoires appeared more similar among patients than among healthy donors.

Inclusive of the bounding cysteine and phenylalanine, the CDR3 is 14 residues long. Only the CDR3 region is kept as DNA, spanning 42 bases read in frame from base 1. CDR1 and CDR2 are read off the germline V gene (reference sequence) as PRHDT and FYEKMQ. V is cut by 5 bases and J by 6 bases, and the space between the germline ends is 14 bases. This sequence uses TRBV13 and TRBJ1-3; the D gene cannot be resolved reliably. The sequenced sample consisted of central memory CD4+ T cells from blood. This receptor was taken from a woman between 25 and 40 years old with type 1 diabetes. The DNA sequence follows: TGTGCCAGCAGCGGATTCTGGGGAGAAAACACCATATATTTT. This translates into CASSGFWGENTIYF. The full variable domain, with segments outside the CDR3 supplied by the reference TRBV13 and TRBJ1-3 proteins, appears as AAGVIQSPRHLIKEKRETATLKCYPIPRHDTVYWYQQGPGQDPQFLISFYEKMQSDKGSIPDRFSAQQFSDYHSELNMSSLELGDSALYFCASSGFWGENTIYFGEGSWLTVV.